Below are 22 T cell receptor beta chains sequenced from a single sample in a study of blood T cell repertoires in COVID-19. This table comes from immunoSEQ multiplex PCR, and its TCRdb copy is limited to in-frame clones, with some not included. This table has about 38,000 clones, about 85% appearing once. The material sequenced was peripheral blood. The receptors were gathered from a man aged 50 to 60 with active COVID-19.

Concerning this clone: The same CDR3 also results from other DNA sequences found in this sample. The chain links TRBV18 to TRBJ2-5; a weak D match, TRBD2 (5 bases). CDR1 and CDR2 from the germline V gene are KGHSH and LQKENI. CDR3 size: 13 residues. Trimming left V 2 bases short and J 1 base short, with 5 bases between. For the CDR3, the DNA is TGTGCCAGCTCACCAGGGAGCCAAGAGACCCAGTACTTC. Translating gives CASSPGSQETQYF.

CDR3 nucleotides: TGTGCCAGCTCCCGGGGACAGGCTTCTTCTTATAGCAATCAGCCCCAGCATTTT. This translates into CASSRGQASSYSNQPQHF. The chain combines TRBV18 with TRBJ1-5; 8 positions agree with TRBD1. The V gene end was trimmed by 6 bases and the J gene end by 0 bases; junction bases not matched to a gene: 13. The CDR3 length is 18 residues. Germline values: CDR1 KGHSH, CDR2 LQKENI.

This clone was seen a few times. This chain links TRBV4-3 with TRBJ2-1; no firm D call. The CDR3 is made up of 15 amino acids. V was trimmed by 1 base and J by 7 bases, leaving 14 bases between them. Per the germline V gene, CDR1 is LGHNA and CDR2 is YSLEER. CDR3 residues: CASSQGERKLNEQFF. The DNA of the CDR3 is TGCGCCAGCAGCCAAGGCGAGAGAAAGTTGAATGAGCAGTTCTTC.

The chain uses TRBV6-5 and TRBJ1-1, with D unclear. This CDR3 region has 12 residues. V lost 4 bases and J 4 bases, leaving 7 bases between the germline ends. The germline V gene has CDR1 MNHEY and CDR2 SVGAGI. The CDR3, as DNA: TGTGCCAGCAGTTTTGAGGGCACTGAAGCTTTCTTT. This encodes CASSFEGTEAFF.

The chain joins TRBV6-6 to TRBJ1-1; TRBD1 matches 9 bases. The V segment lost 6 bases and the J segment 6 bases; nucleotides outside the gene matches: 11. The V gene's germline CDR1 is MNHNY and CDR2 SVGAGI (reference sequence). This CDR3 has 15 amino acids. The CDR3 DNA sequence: TGTGCCAGCAGCCTTGTCCCGGGACAGGGATCTGAAGCTTTCTTT. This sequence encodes CASSLVPGQGSEAFF.

CDR3: CASRRDTGSNEKLFF. Written as DNA, the CDR3 is TGTGCCAGCAGGCGCGACACTGGGAGTAATGAAAAACTGTTTTTT. The chain couples TRBV6-5 to TRBJ1-4; no clear D. The CDR3 totals 15 residues. V was cut by 6 bases and J by 4 bases, with 15 bases left in between. CDR1 is MNHEY, CDR2 SVGAGI, per germline.

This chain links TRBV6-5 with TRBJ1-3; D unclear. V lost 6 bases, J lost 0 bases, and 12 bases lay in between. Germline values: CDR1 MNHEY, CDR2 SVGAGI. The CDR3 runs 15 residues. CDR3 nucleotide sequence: TGTGCCAGCAGCCGCCTCATGAGCTCTGGAAACACCATATATTTT. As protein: CASSRLMSSGNTIYF.

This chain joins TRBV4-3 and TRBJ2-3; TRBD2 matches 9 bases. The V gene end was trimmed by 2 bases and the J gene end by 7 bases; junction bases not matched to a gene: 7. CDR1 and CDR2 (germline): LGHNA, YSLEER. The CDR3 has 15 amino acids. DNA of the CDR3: TGCGCCAGCAGCCAACTTGGACTAGCGTGGAATACGCAGTATTTT. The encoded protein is CASSQLGLAWNTQYF.

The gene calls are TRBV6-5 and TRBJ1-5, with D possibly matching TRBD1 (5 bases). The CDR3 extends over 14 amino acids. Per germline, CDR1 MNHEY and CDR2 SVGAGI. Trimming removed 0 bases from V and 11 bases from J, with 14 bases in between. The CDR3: CASSYSGGFETQHF. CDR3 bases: TGTGCCAGCAGTTACTCGGGGGGGTTCGAGACCCAGCATTTT.

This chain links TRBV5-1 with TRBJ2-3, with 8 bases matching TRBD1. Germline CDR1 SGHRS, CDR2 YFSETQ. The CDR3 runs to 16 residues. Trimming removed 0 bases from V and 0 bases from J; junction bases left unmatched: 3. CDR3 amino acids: CASSLGQGASTDTQYF. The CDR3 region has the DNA TGCGCCAGCAGCTTGGGGCAGGGGGCAAGCACAGATACGCAGTATTTT.

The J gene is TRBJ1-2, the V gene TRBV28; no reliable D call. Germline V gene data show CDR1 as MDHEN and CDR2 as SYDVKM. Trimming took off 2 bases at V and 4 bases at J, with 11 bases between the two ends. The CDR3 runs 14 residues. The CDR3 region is CASSLGGSGYGYTF. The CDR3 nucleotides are TGTGCCAGCAGTTTAGGTGGGAGCGGCTATGGCTACACCTTC.

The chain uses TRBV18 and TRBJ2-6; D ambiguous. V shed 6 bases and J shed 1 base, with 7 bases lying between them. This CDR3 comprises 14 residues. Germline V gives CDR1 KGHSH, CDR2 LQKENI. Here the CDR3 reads CASSLSSGANVLTF. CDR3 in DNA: TGTGCCAGCTCTCTCTCTTCTGGGGCCAACGTCCTGACTTTC.

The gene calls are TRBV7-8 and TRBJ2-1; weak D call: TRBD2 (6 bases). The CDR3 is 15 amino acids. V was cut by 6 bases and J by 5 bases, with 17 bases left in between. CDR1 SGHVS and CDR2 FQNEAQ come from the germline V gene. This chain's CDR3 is CASRTGVAGHNEQFF. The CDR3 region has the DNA TGTGCCAGCAGGACGGGGGTGGCGGGGCACAATGAGCAGTTCTTC.

CDR3 nucleotides: TGCAGCGCTAGACTCGTGAACACTGAAGCTTTCTTT. Translating it yields CSARLVNTEAFF. This sequence joins TRBV29-1 and TRBJ1-1, with no clear D. Germline V gives CDR1 SQVTM, CDR2 ANQGSEA. The V end lost 7 bases, the J end lost 0 bases, and 9 bases lay between the germline ends. The CDR3 spans 12 residues.

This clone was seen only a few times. The CDR3 spells CASSESGAFTDTQYF. DNA for the CDR3: TGTGCCAGCAGTGAGAGCGGGGCATTCACAGATACGCAGTATTTT. V is TRBV6-1 and J is TRBJ2-3; 7 bases fit TRBD2. The CDR3 covers 15 residues. Looked up from germline, CDR1 is MNHNS and CDR2 is SASEGT. Trimming removed 3 bases from V and 2 bases from J; junction bases left unmatched: 5.

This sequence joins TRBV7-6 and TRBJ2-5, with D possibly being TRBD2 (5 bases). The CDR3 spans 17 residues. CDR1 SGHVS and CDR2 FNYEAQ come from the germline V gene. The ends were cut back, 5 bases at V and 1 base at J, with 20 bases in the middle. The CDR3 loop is CASSPMAGSSVQETQYF. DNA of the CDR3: TGTGCCAGCAGCCCGATGGCGGGTTCTTCAGTCCAAGAGACCCAGTACTTC.

The CDR3 bases are TGTGCCAGCAGCCACCGATACAGGGACGGCACAGATACGCAGTATTTT. This sequence encodes CASSHRYRDGTDTQYF. This rearrangement joins TRBV3-1 (or the pseudogene TRBV3-2) to TRBJ2-3; tentative D call: TRBD1 (6 bases). This CDR3 spans 16 amino acids. In germline, CDR1 is LGHDT, CDR2 YNNKEL (reference sequence). V was shortened by 3 bases and J by 1 base, with 14 bases between the two germline ends.

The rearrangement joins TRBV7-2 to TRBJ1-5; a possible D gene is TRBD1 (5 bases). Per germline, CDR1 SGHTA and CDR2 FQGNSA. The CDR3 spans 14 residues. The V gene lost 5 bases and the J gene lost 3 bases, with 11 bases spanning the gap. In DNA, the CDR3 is TGTGCCAGCAGCCAAGACAGCGACAATCAGCCCCAGCATTTT. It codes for CASSQDSDNQPQHF.

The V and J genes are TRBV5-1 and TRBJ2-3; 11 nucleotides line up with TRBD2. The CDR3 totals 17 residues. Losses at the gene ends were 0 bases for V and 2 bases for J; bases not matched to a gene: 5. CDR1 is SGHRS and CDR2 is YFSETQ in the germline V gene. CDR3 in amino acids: CASSLVPSGGTTDTQYF. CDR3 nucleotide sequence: TGCGCCAGCAGCTTGGTGCCTAGCGGGGGGACCACAGATACGCAGTATTTT.

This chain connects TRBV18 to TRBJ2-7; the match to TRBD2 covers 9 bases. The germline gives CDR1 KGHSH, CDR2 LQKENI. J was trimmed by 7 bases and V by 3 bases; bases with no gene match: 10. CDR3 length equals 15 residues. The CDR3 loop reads CASSPSAGGPGEQYF. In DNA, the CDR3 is TGTGCCAGCTCACCCTCGGCGGGGGGGCCTGGGGAGCAGTACTTC.

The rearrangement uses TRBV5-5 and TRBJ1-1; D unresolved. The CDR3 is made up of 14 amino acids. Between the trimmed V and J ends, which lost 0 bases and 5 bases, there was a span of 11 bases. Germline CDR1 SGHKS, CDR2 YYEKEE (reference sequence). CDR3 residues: CASSLAGIRTEAFF. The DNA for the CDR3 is TGTGCCAGCAGCTTGGCGGGAATACGAACTGAAGCTTTCTTT.

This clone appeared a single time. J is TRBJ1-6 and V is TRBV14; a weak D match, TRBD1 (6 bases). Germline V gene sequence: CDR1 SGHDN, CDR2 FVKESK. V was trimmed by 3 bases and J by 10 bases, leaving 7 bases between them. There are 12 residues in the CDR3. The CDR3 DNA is TGTGCCAGCAGCCAGGGACACTCACCCCTCCACTTT. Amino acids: CASSQGHSPLHF.